This T cell receptor (beta chain) was recovered during a study of blood T cells in healthy people across ages. The CDR3 extends over 12 amino acids. Germline assignment: CDR1 MNHNY and CDR2 SVGAGI (reference sequence). The germline V and J ends were trimmed by 0 bases and 5 bases, with 5 bases remaining between them. A sample-barcoded 5' primer and a J-beta primer mix were used in a second PCR of roughly 7 to 11 cycles. TCRdb reanalysed the 5' RACE reads using MiXCR and keeps one entry per CDR3 protein. This sample carries around 1,900,000 distinct CDR3 sequences, around 40% of them seen once, and the ten largest clones take more than 20%. In its sample, this clonotype was seen once.

This receptor was identified in a human donor in good health. The source material was blood. The chain links TRBV6-6 to TRBJ2-7; D call uncertain. The CDR3 loop reads CASSYSIHEQYF. DNA of the CDR3: TGTGCCAGCAGTTACTCGATCCACGAGCAGTACTTC.